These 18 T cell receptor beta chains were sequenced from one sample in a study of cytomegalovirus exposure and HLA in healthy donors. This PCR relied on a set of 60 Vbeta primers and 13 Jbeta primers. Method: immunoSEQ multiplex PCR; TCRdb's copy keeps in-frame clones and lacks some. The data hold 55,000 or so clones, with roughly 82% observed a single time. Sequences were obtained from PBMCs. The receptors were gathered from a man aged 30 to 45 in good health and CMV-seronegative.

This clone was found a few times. The CDR3 protein is CASTTAGGELFF. The DNA of the CDR3 is TGTGCCAGCACTACCGCCGGCGGGGAGCTGTTTTTT. The chain employs TRBV27 and TRBJ2-2, with unresolved D. The CDR3 has 12 residues. V gave up 7 bases and J gave up 7 bases, with 10 bases separating them. From germline, CDR1 is MNHEY and CDR2 SMNVEV (reference sequence).

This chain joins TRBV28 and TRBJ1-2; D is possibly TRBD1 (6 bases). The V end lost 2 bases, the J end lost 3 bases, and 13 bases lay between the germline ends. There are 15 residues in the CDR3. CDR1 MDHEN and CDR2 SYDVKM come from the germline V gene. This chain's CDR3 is CASSLPRQVYYGYTF. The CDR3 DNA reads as TGTGCCAGCAGTTTACCTCGACAGGTATACTATGGCTACACCTTC.

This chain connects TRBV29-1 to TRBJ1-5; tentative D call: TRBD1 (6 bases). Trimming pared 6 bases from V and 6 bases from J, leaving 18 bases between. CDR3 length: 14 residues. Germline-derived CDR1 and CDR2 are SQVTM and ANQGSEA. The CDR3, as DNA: TGCAGCGTCAAAGAACAGGGACCGGGTCAGCCCCAGCATTTT. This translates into CSVKEQGPGQPQHF.

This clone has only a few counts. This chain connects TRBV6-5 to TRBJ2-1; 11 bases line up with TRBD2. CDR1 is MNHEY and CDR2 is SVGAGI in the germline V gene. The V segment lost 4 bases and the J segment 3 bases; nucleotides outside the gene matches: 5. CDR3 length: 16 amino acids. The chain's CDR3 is CASSSQLAGVYNEQFF. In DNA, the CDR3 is TGTGCCAGCAGTTCCCAACTAGCGGGAGTCTACAATGAGCAGTTCTTC.

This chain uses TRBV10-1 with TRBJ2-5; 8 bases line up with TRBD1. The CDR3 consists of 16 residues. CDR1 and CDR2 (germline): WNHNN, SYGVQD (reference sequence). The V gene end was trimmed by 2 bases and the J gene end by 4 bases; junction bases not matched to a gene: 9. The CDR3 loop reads CASSEHRTGRPETQYF. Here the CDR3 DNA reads TGCGCCAGCAGTGAGCACCGGACAGGGCGCCCAGAGACCCAGTACTTC.

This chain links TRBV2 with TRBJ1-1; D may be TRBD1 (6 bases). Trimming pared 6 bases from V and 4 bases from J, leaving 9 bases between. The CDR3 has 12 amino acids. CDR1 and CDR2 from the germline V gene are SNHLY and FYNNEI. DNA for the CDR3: TGTGCCAGCAGGGTAGGGGGCACTGAAGCTTTCTTT. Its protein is CASRVGGTEAFF.

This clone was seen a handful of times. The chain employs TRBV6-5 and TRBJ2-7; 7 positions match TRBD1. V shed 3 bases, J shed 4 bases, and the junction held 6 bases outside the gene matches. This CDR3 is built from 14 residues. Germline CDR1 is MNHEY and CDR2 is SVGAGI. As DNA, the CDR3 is TGTGCCAGCAGTTATGAGGGGGCGCAGTACGAGCAGTACTTC. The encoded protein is CASSYEGAQYEQYF.

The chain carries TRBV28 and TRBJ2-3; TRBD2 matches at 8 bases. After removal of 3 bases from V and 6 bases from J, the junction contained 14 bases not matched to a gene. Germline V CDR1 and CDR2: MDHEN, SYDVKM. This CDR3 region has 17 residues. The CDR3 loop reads CASSFPFGSGDRDTQYF. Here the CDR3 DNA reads TGTGCCAGCAGTTTTCCGTTTGGTAGCGGGGACCGGGATACGCAGTATTTT.

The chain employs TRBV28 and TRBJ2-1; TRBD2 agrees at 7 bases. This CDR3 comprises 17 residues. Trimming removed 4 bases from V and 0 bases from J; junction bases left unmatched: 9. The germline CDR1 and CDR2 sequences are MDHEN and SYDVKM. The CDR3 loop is CASSSWTRPSSYNEQFF. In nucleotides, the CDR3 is TGTGCCAGCAGTTCGTGGACTAGGCCCAGCTCCTACAATGAGCAGTTCTTC.

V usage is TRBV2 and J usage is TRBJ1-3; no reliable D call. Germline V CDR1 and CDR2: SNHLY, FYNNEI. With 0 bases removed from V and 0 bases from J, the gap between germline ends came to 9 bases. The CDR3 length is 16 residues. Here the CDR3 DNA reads TGTGCCAGCAGTGAAGCGGTGGAGTTCTCTGGAAACACCATATATTTT. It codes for CASSEAVEFSGNTIYF. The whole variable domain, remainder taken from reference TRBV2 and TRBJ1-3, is EPEVTQTPSHQVTQMGQEVILRCVPISNHLYFYWYRQILGQKVEFLVSFYNNEISEKSEIFDDQFSVERPDGSNFTLKIRSTKLEDSAMYFCASSEAVEFSGNTIYFGEGSWLTVV.

In DNA, the CDR3 is TGTGCCAGCAGCTCCGGGACAGGGGAAGAGACCCAGTACTTC. Its translation is CASSSGTGEETQYF. V is TRBV11-3 and J is TRBJ2-5; TRBD1 matches at 10 bases. The ends lost 4 bases at V and 3 bases at J; junction bases unmatched: 2. There are 14 residues in the CDR3. Germline CDR1 and CDR2: SGHNT and YENEEA. The variable domain in full, with the rest retrieved from reference TRBV11-3 and TRBJ2-5, is EAGVVQSPRYKIIEKKQPVAFWCNPISGHNTLYWYLQNLGQGPELLIRYENEEAVDDSQLPKDRFSAERLKGVDSTLKIQPAELGDSAVYLCASSSGTGEETQYFGPGTRLLVL.

CDR3 amino acids: CASSSPGQGSYEQYF. The CDR3 DNA reads TGTGCCAGCAGTTCTCCGGGACAGGGTAGCTACGAGCAGTACTTC. This chain uses TRBV27 with TRBJ2-7; 9 bases are shared with TRBD1. This CDR3 contains 15 residues. In germline, CDR1 is MNHEY, CDR2 SMNVEV (reference sequence). With V trimmed by 4 bases and J by 3 bases, 7 bases remained unmatched.

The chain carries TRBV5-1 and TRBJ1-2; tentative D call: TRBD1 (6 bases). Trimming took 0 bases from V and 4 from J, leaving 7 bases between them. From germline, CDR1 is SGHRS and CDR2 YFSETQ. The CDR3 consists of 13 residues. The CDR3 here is CASSLGGGYGYTF. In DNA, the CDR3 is TGCGCCAGCAGCTTGGGAGGGGGCTATGGCTACACCTTC.

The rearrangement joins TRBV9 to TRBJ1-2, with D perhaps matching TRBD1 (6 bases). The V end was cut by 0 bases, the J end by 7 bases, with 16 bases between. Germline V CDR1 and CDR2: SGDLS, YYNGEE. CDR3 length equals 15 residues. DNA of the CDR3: TGTGCCAGCAGCGTAGATGTTAAGGGGGTGGGTGGCTACACCTTC. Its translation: CASSVDVKGVGGYTF. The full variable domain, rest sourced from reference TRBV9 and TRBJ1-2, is DSGVTQTPKHLITATGQRVTLRCSPRSGDLSVYWYQQSLDQGLQFLIQYYNGEERAKGNILERFSAQQFPDLHSELNLSSLELGDSALYFCASSVDVKGVGGYTFGSGTRLTVV.

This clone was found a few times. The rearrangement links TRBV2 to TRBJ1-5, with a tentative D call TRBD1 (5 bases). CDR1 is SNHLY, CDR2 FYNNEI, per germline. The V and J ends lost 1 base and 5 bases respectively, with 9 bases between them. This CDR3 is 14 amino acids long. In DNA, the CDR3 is TGTGCCAGCAGTGAAGAAGGGGCCTATCAGCCCCAGCATTTT. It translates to CASSEEGAYQPQHF.

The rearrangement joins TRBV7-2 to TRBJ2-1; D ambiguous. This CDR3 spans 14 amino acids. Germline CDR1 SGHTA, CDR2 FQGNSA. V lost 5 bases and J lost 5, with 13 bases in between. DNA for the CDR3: TGTGCCAGCAGCATAACGACTGATAACAATGAGCAGTTCTTC. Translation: CASSITTDNNEQFF. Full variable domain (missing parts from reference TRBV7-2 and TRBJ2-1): GAGVSQSPSNKVTEKGKDVELRCDPISGHTALYWYRQSLGQGLEFLIYFQGNSAPDKSGLPSDRFSAERTGGSVSTLTIQRTQQEDSAVYLCASSITTDNNEQFFGPGTRLTVL.

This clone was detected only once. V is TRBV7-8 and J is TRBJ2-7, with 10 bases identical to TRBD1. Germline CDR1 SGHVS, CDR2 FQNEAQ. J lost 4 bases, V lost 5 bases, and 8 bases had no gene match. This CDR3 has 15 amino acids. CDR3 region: CASSVPGQGFYEQYF. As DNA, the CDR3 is TGTGCCAGCAGCGTACCGGGACAGGGGTTTTACGAGCAGTACTTC.

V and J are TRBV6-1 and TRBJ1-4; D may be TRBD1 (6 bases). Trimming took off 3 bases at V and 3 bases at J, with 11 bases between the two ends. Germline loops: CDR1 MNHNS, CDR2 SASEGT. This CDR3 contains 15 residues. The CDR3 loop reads CASSDPRTANEKLFF. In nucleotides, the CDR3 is TGTGCCAGCAGTGATCCCCGGACAGCTAATGAAAAACTGTTTTTT.